This T cell receptor beta chain was recorded in a study of Graves' ophthalmopathy and Graves' hyperthyroidism. Looking at the study overall: Specimen type is peripheral blood, obtained at initial diagnosis before any treatment.

Cases classed as stable hyperthyroidism had no ophthalmopathy within 18 months of follow-up. CDR3 length equals 14 residues. Germline CDR1 and CDR2: SGHRS and YFSETQ. The V end lost 0 bases, the J end lost 3 bases, and 10 bases lay between the germline ends. Amplification of TCR beta CDR3 regions used RNA transcripts. A first-round RT-PCR used HTBI primers, followed by a second-round multiplex PCR. From the multiplex PCR reads, TCRdb called clonotypes with MiXCR, one entry per CDR3 protein. The sample carries 400,000 to 450,000 distinct CDR3 sequences, about 21% recorded once. Specimen: peripheral blood. The rearrangement uses TRBV5-1 and TRBJ2-7, with TRBD2 as a possible D gene (5 bases). This sequence was found in a woman aged 18-29 years with stable Graves' hyperthyroidism. CDR3 in amino acids: CASSLAEGIYEQYF. CDR3 nucleotide sequence: TGCGCCAGCAGCTTGGCCGAGGGTATCTACGAGCAGTACTTC. The complete variable domain, with remaining parts taken from reference TRBV5-1 and TRBJ2-7, reads KAGVTQTPRYLIKTRGQQVTLSCSPISGHRSVSWYQQTPGQGLQFLFEYFSETQRNKGNFPGRFSGRQFSNSRSEMNVSTLELGDSALYLCASSLAEGIYEQYFGPGTRLTVT.